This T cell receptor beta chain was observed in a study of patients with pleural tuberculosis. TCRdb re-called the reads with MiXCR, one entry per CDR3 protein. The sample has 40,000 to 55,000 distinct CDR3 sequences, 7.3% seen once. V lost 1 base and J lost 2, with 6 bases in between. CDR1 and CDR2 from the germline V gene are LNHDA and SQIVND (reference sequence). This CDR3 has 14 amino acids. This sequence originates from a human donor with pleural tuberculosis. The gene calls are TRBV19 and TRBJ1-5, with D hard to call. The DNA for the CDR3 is TGTGCCAGTAGTATAGCTTCCGGCAATCAGCCCCAGCATTTT. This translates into CASSIASGNQPQHF.